This TCR beta chain was found in a study of cytomegalovirus exposure and HLA in healthy donors. 60 Vbeta and 13 Jbeta primers were used in PCR. Assay: immunoSEQ multiplex PCR; the TCRdb copy retains only in-frame clones and omits some. Of 150,000 to 200,000 clones listed, around 83% are singletons. CDR1 is MRHNA, CDR2 SNTAGT, per germline. The CDR3 length is 16 residues. V lost 0 bases, J lost 9 bases, and 18 bases lay in between. Sequences were obtained from PBMCs. The V call is TRBV6-4, the J call TRBJ2-1; TRBD1 might be the D (7 bases). The clonotype comes from a woman aged 18-29 years in good health and CMV-seronegative. CDR3 DNA sequence: TGTGCCAGCAGTGACTCGCTTTCGGCAGGGGGAGGTGAGCAGTTCTTC. Encoded protein: CASSDSLSAGGGEQFF.